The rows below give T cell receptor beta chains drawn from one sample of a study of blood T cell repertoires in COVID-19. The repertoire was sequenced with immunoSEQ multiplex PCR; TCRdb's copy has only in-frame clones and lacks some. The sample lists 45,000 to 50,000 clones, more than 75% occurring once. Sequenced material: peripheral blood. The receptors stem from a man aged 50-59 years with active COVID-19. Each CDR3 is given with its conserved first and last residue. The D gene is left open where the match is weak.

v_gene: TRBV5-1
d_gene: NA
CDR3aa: CASSSGTNSYTF

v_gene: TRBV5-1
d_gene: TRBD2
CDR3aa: CASSSRGLAVYNEQFF

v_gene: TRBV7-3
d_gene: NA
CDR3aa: CASSLGSDIYNEQFF

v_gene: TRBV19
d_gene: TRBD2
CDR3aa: CASSMTGSGSPPEQFF

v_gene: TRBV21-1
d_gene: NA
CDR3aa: CASSPRLATSYEQYF

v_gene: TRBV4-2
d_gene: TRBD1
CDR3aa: CASSQDGGQQETQYF

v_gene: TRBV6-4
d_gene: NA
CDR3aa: CASSERGSTDTQYF

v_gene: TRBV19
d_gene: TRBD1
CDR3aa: CASSILRTGGHEQYF

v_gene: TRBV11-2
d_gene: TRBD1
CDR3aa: CASSLGGAGTVFYGYTF

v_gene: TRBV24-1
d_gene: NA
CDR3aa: CATSSFPTDTQYF

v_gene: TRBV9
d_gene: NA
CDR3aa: CASSAQRTSTDTQYF

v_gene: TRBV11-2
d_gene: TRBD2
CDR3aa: CASSLVGGAAGETQYF

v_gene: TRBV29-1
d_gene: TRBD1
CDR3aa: CSVCRGALPITLPQHF

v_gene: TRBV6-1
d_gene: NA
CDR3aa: CASSAGPRTRGNQPQHF

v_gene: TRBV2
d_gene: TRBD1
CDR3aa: CATLRDRGREKLFF

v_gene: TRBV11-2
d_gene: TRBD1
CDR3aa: CASRPIKGQGFTEAFF

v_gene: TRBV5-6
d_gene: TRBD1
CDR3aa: CASSRQGGEQYF

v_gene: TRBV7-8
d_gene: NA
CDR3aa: CASSLARVVETQYF

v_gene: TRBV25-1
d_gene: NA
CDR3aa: CASSRPGMETQYF

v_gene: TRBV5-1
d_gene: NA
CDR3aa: CASSLELSSKRTQYF